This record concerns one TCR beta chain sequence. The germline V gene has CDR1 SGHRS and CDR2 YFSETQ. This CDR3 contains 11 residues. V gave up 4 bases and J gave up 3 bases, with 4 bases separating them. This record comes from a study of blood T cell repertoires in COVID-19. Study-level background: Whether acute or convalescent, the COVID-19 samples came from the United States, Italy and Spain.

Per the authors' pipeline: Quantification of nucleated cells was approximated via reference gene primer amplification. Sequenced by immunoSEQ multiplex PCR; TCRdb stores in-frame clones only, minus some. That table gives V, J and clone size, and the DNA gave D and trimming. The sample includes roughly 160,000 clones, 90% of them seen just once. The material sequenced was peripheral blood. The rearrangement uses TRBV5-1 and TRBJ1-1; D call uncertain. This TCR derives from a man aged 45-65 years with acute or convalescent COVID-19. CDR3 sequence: CASSADTEAFF. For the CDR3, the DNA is TGCGCCAGCAGCGCGGACACTGAAGCTTTCTTT.